The entry that follows covers one T cell receptor (beta chain) sequence. What it recognizes is unknown. The final CDR3 position lacks the conserved phenylalanine or tryptophan, pointing to a likely read error. Because the CDR3's place on the DNA is in doubt, the DNA is left out and the CDR3 is given as listed by TCRdb. This sample stems from a study of cytomegalovirus exposure and HLA in healthy donors. At the level of the study: An analysis done earlier identified 95 million to 140 million unique TCR beta sequences from about 179 million T cells.

Findings and caveats of the study: Segments of the TCR beta V type were, in most cases, productive about 87% or about 30% of the time in an earlier analysis.

Counting both end residues, the CDR3 totals 12 amino acids. Germline V lookup: CDR1 MDHEN, CDR2 SYDVKM. The PCR contained 60 Vbeta and 13 Jbeta primers. The assay was immunoSEQ multiplex PCR, and TCRdb's table has in-frame clones only and misses some. The sample lists approximately 73,000 clones; around 79% were seen once. This TCR was recovered from a woman aged 40 to 50 in good health and CMV-seropositive. This chain connects TRBV28 to TRBJ2-7; the D segment call TRBD1 is taken from the table without a DNA check. Sequenced input: PBMCs. CDR3 protein: CASSSPGQGIFL.